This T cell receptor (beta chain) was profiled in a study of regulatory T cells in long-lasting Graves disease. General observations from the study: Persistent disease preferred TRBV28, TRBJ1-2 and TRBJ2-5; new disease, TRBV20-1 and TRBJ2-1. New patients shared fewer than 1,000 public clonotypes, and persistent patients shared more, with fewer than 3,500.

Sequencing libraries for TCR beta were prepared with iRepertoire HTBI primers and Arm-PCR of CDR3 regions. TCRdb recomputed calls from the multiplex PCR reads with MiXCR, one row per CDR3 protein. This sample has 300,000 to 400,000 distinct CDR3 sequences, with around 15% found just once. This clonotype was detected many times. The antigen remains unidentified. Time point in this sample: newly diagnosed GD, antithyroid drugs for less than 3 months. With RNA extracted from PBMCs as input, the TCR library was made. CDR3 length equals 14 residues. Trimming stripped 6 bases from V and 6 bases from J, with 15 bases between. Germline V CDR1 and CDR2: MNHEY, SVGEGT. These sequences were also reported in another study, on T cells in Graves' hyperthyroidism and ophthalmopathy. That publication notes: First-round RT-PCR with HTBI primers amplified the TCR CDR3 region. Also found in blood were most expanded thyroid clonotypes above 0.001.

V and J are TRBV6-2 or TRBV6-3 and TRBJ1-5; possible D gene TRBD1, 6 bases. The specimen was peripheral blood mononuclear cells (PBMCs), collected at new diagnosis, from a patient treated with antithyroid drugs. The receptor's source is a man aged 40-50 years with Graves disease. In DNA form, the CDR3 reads TGTGCCAGCAGACCGAGGGGGGGCGGTCAGCCCCAGCATTTT. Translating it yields CASRPRGGGQPQHF.